One and the same sample provided the 25 T cell receptor beta chains below, sequenced in a study of blood T cell repertoires in COVID-19. TCRdb's table, derived via immunoSEQ multiplex PCR, lists solely in-frame clones and lacks some. The sample holds approximately 76,000 clones; about 90% are singletons and the top ten take approximately 17%. The sequenced sample was peripheral blood. The receptors derive from an elderly man in a cohort sampled during active COVID-19.

The chain joins TRBV5-1 to TRBJ2-3, with D unclear. This CDR3 contains 14 residues. V lost 0 bases and J lost 5, with 10 bases in between. Per the germline V gene, CDR1 is SGHRS and CDR2 is YFSETQ. The DNA for the CDR3 is TGCGCCAGCAGCTTGGGCGCGGATCAAGATACGCAGTATTTT. Translated: CASSLGADQDTQYF.

The chain couples TRBV7-2 to TRBJ1-2; D might be TRBD1 (5 bases). The CDR3 runs 15 residues. V lost 1 base, J lost 4 bases, and 13 bases lay in between. Looked up from germline, CDR1 is SGHTA and CDR2 is FQGNSA. This CDR3 is CASSLEVQGGYGYTF. The CDR3 bases are TGTGCCAGCAGCTTAGAGGTCCAGGGTGGCTATGGCTACACCTTC.

The V gene is TRBV5-1, the J gene TRBJ1-5; 10 positions agree with TRBD1. Germline V gene sequence: CDR1 SGHRS, CDR2 YFSETQ. The CDR3 runs 14 residues. J lost 7 bases, V lost 4 bases, and 5 bases had no gene match. The CDR3 spells CASSMGTGEQPQHF. CDR3 bases: TGCGCCAGCAGCATGGGGACAGGGGAACAGCCCCAGCATTTT. The full variable domain, in which reference TRBV5-1 and TRBJ1-5 provide the parts outside the CDR3, is KAGVTQTPRYLIKTRGQQVTLSCSPISGHRSVSWYQQTPGQGLQFLFEYFSETQRNKGNFPGRFSGRQFSNSRSEMNVSTLELGDSALYLCASSMGTGEQPQHFGDGTRLSIL.

The chain recombines TRBV9 with TRBJ2-7; 7 nucleotides align to TRBD1. The germline V gene encodes CDR1 SGDLS and CDR2 YYNGEE. With V trimmed by 4 bases and J by 0 bases, 7 bases remained unmatched. The CDR3 has 15 amino acids. In DNA, the CDR3 is TGTGCCAGCAGCTCGGGACAGTACAGCTCCTACGAGCAGTACTTC. Protein sequence: CASSSGQYSSYEQYF.

Points on this clone: The junction differs from germline at one of its ends, possibly a read error. This sequence joins TRBV6-2 or TRBV6-3 and TRBJ2-1, with D unclear. This CDR3 has 14 residues. CDR1 is MNHEY and CDR2 is SVGEGT in the germline V gene. Here the CDR3 reads CASSYPRRYSEQFF. The CDR3 coding sequence is TGTGCCAGCAGTTACCCCCGAAGGTACAGTGAGCAGTTCTTC.

The table lists this clone with a count of one. An end of the junction does not agree with germline; a read error may underlie this. The J gene is TRBJ1-1, the V gene TRBV2; 8 bases agree with TRBD1. The CDR3 is made up of 14 amino acids. Germline V gene sequence: CDR1 SNHLY, CDR2 FYNNEI. The CDR3 reads CVSRSDRVNTEAFF. CDR3 nucleotides: TGTGTCAGCAGATCGGACAGGGTGAACACTGAAGCTTTCTTT. Together with reference TRBV2 and TRBJ1-1, the CDR3 gives the full variable domain: EPEVTQTPSHQVTQMGQEVILRCVPISNHLYFYWYRQILGQKVEFLVSFYNNEISEKSEIFDDQFSVERPDGSNFTLKIRSTKLEDSAMYFCVSRSDRVNTEAFFGQGTRLTVV.

The J gene is TRBJ1-1, the V gene TRBV3-1 (or the pseudogene TRBV3-2), with D perhaps matching TRBD1 (6 bases). Trimming removed 3 bases from V and 1 base from J, with 15 bases in between. The CDR3 has 16 residues. Germline V lookup: CDR1 LGHDT, CDR2 YNNKEL (reference sequence). CDR3 amino acids: CASSHALDRTNTEAFF. The CDR3 coding sequence is TGTGCCAGCAGCCACGCCCTGGACAGAACGAACACTGAAGCTTTCTTT.

The V call is TRBV9, the J call TRBJ1-2; 8 bases are shared with TRBD1. The J segment lost 0 bases and the V segment lost 2 bases, leaving 3 bases of the junction unmatched. Germline V CDR1 and CDR2: SGDLS, YYNGEE. The CDR3 spans 15 residues. The CDR3 is CASSVQTGANYGYTF. For the CDR3, the DNA is TGTGCCAGCAGCGTCCAGACAGGGGCTAACTATGGCTACACCTTC.

The chain uses TRBV20-1 and TRBJ1-1; unclear D gene. Germline assignment: CDR1 DFQATT and CDR2 SNEGSKA (reference sequence). The CDR3 runs 15 residues. Trimming removed 3 bases from V and 0 bases from J, with 14 bases in between. CDR3 DNA sequence: TGCAGTGCTAGTTCCCTGGCCGCCATGAACACTGAAGCTTTCTTT. Translation: CSASSLAAMNTEAFF.

The chain links TRBV12-3 or TRBV12-4 to TRBJ2-2; TRBD2 is a possible D gene (5 bases). There are 13 residues in the CDR3. V was shortened by 6 bases and J by 0 bases, with 5 bases between the two germline ends. The CDR3 reads CASRRANTGELFF. The CDR3 region has the DNA TGTGCCAGCAGGCGGGCGAACACCGGGGAGCTGTTTTTT.

V gene TRBV5-1 combines with J gene TRBJ1-1, with a weak D call TRBD1 (5 bases). Per germline, CDR1 SGHRS and CDR2 YFSETQ. Trimming stripped 3 bases from V and 5 bases from J, with 17 bases between. The length of the CDR3 is 15 residues. Written as DNA, the CDR3 is TGCGCCAGCAGCTACGAGGGGATAGGGAGGACTGAAGCTTTCTTT. Translating it yields CASSYEGIGRTEAFF.

This rearrangement joins TRBV7-2 to TRBJ2-3, with 7 nucleotides matching TRBD2. The germline CDR1 and CDR2 sequences are SGHTA and FQGNSA. V lost 5 bases and J lost 1; bases outside the gene matches: 9. CDR3 length equals 16 residues. As DNA, the CDR3 is TGTGCCAGCAGCCCGGTGGGGGGGACGGGCACAGATACGCAGTATTTT. This translates into CASSPVGGTGTDTQYF.

The V call is TRBV2, the J call TRBJ1-3; 7 nucleotides align to TRBD1. Germline lookup yields CDR1 SNHLY and CDR2 FYNNEI. This CDR3 contains 14 residues. Unmatched junction bases numbered 3, after V lost 5 bases and J lost 2 bases. The CDR3 is CASSRDSTGNTIYF. The CDR3 nucleotides are TGTGCCAGCAGTAGGGACAGCACTGGAAACACCATATATTTT. Variable domain in full (rest from reference TRBV2 and TRBJ1-3): EPEVTQTPSHQVTQMGQEVILRCVPISNHLYFYWYRQILGQKVEFLVSFYNNEISEKSEIFDDQFSVERPDGSNFTLKIRSTKLEDSAMYFCASSRDSTGNTIYFGEGSWLTVV.

The chain combines TRBV28 with TRBJ1-4; D unclear. Trimming removed 6 bases at V and 3 bases at J, with 8 bases between. CDR3 length equals 13 residues. Germline values: CDR1 MDHEN, CDR2 SYDVKM. The CDR3 protein is CASRRAANEKLFF. The DNA of the CDR3 is TGTGCCAGCAGGCGTGCGGCTAATGAAAAACTGTTTTTT.

The chain couples TRBV5-1 to TRBJ1-1, with 7 bases that match TRBD1. Germline V gene lookup returns CDR1 SGHRS and CDR2 YFSETQ. CDR3 length: 14 residues. The junction had 7 bases not matched to a gene; V was cut back by 2 bases and J by 6 bases. The CDR3 DNA is TGCGCCAGCAGCTTTGACAGGGCGGGCGCTGAAGCTTTCTTT. This sequence encodes CASSFDRAGAEAFF.

This chain connects TRBV19 to TRBJ1-4; the match to TRBD1 covers 8 bases. The V and J ends lost 3 bases and 8 bases, in that order; junction bases with no gene match: 8. Germline V lookup: CDR1 LNHDA, CDR2 SQIVND (reference sequence). The CDR3 sequence is 15 residues long. CDR3 bases: TGTGCCAGTAGTATTACTGGACAGGGTTTCGAAAAACTGTTTTTT. It translates to CASSITGQGFEKLFF.

This clone was recorded a few times. Here the CDR3 reads CASSFGPDRQNTEAFF. The CDR3 DNA reads TGCGCCAGCAGCTTTGGCCCGGACAGGCAGAACACTGAAGCTTTCTTT. The rearrangement links TRBV5-1 to TRBJ1-1, with TRBD1 identical over 7 bases. The CDR3 sequence is 16 residues long. V shed 2 bases, J shed 1 base, and the junction held 8 bases outside the gene matches. Germline V gives CDR1 SGHRS, CDR2 YFSETQ.

Here the CDR3 DNA reads TGTGCCATCAGGGAGGAGGGGGGGCCCACAGATACGCAGTATTTT. It is translated as CAIREEGGPTDTQYF. This rearrangement joins TRBV10-3 to TRBJ2-3; D is perhaps TRBD2 (7 bases). Looked up from germline, CDR1 is ENHRY and CDR2 is SYGVKD. There are 15 residues in the CDR3. V lost 6 bases and J 2 bases, leaving 15 bases between the germline ends.

V is TRBV20-1 and J is TRBJ2-1, with TRBD2 identical over 7 bases. CDR1 and CDR2 (germline): DFQATT, SNEGSKA (reference sequence). The V and J ends lost 3 bases and 1 base, in that order; junction bases with no gene match: 9. The CDR3 consists of 16 residues. CDR3 sequence: CSASPPSGRSYNEQFF. DNA of the CDR3: TGCAGTGCTAGTCCTCCTAGCGGCCGATCCTACAATGAGCAGTTCTTC.

The table lists this clone with a count of one. This rearrangement joins TRBV5-1 to TRBJ1-2; perhaps TRBD1 as D (5 bases). The germline CDR1 and CDR2 sequences are SGHRS and YFSETQ. This CDR3 region has 13 residues. Trimming shortened V by 4 bases and J by 3 bases, and 10 bases separated the two germline ends. CDR3 bases: TGCGCCAGCAGCGTATCAGGGTACTATGGCTACACCTTC. It yields the protein CASSVSGYYGYTF.

The chain combines TRBV5-1 with TRBJ1-3, with 7 bases lining up with TRBD1. The CDR3 has 16 amino acids. In germline, CDR1 is SGHRS, CDR2 YFSETQ. The J segment lost 0 bases and the V segment lost 0 bases, leaving 3 bases of the junction unmatched. In DNA, the CDR3 is TGCGCCAGCAGCTTGGGGGACAGATACTCTGGAAACACCATATATTTT. It is translated as CASSLGDRYSGNTIYF.

Only one count was recorded for this clone. The chain recombines TRBV9 with TRBJ2-1, with TRBD2 matching over 8 bases. V dropped 4 bases and J dropped 1; count of bases not matched to a gene: 4. Germline CDR1 reads SGDLS; CDR2 reads YYNGEE. The CDR3 runs 15 residues. This CDR3 is CASSLRGASYNEQFF. Here the CDR3 DNA reads TGTGCCAGCAGCCTGCGGGGGGCATCCTACAATGAGCAGTTCTTC.

The genes are TRBV7-2 and TRBJ2-7; 10 bases fit TRBD1. The CDR3 is made up of 15 amino acids. Unmatched junction bases numbered 5, after V lost 3 bases and J lost 3 bases. Per the germline V gene, CDR1 is SGHTA and CDR2 is FQGNSA. CDR3 nucleotide sequence: TGTGCCAGCAGCTTCCCCGGGACAGGGGTCTACGAGCAGTACTTC. Encoded protein: CASSFPGTGVYEQYF.

This clone was picked up one time. The chain couples TRBV10-3 to TRBJ2-7; 7 bases map to TRBD1. In germline, CDR1 is ENHRY, CDR2 SYGVKD. The CDR3 covers 13 residues. After removal of 3 bases from V and 5 bases from J, the junction contained 4 bases not matched to a gene. The CDR3 loop reads CAISERGGDEQYF. CDR3 in DNA: TGTGCCATCAGTGAACGAGGGGGCGACGAGCAGTACTTC.

V is TRBV12-3 or TRBV12-4 and J is TRBJ2-3; no reliable D call. V lost 6 bases, J lost 4 bases, and 11 bases lay in between. The CDR3 contains 13 residues. The DNA of the CDR3 is TGTGCCAGCAGGTTTCGCACTTCAGATACGCAGTATTTT. Protein product: CASRFRTSDTQYF.